The 18 T cell receptor beta chains below come from one sample, sequenced in a study of T cell repertoires in aging, cancer and after chemotherapy (dated by TCRdb to the late 2010s). TCR beta rearrangements were amplified from genomic DNA extracted from peripheral blood rather than from sorted cells or RNA. For sequencing, an Illumina MiSeq was employed. Rearranged TRB sequences spanning V, D and J segments were amplified by multiplex touch-down PCR using a mixed TRB-A/B primer pool. TCRdb itself trimmed the public reads at Q25 with fastp, ran MiXCR and retained productive beta chains. Each record represents a unique CDR3 protein, reported with the most common genes and DNA among its rows. This sample lists 2,200 or so distinct CDR3 sequences; around 24% were detected once. The top ten constitute more than 30% of the sample. Material for sequencing was blood. The receptors were sampled from a human donor with a solid tumor.

The chain links TRBV30 to TRBJ2-3; 12 bases align to TRBD2. CDR1 is GTSNPN, CDR2 SVGIG, per germline (reference sequence). The junction had 12 bases not matched to a gene; V was cut back by 0 bases and J by 2 bases. The CDR3 sequence is 19 residues long. The DNA for the CDR3 is TGTGCCTGGAGTGTATCGACCGGACTAGCGGGGCTCTACACAGATACGCAGTATTTT. This translates into CAWSVSTGLAGLYTDTQYF.

The chain recombines TRBV11-2 with TRBJ2-7, with 8 bases that match TRBD1. The V segment lost 0 bases and the J segment 5 bases; nucleotides outside the gene matches: 9. Looked up from germline, CDR1 is SGHAT and CDR2 is FQNNGV. This CDR3 is 16 amino acids long. The CDR3 loop reads CASSLEWRTGYNEQYF. CDR3 DNA sequence: TGTGCCAGCAGCTTAGAGTGGAGGACAGGGTATAACGAGCAGTACTTC. The variable domain in full, with the rest retrieved from reference TRBV11-2 and TRBJ2-7, is EAGVAQSPRYKIIEKRQSVAFWCNPISGHATLYWYQQILGQGPKLLIQFQNNGVVDDSQLPKDRFSAERLKGVDSTLKIQPAKLEDSAVYLCASSLEWRTGYNEQYFGPGTRLTVT.

This chain joins TRBV10-2 and TRBJ2-5; 9 bases fit TRBD1. The CDR3 runs 13 residues. Germline V gene lookup returns CDR1 WSHSY and CDR2 SAAADI. J gave up 1 base and V 10 bases, and 4 bases lay outside the gene matches. The CDR3 spells CATTGGGQETQYF. For the CDR3, the DNA is TGCGCCACCACAGGGGGCGGCCAAGAGACCCAGTACTTC.

This clonotype was counted between two and nine times. The chain recombines TRBV27 with TRBJ1-4; D is perhaps TRBD1 (5 bases). Trimming left V 0 bases short and J 10 bases short, with 15 bases between. The CDR3 consists of 15 residues. Germline V CDR1 and CDR2: MNHEY, SMNVEV (reference sequence). CDR3 sequence: CASSLSGTPGRKLFF. CDR3 nucleotides: TGTGCCAGCAGTTTATCCGGGACCCCGGGAAGAAAACTGTTTTTT.

The chain links TRBV27 to TRBJ2-5; TRBD2 matches at 10 bases. Germline CDR1 is MNHEY and CDR2 is SMNVEV (reference sequence). The ends lost 3 bases at V and 2 bases at J; junction bases unmatched: 3. The CDR3 loop spans 15 amino acids. CDR3 region: CASSFRAGGQETQYF. The DNA of the CDR3 is TGTGCCAGCAGTTTTCGAGCGGGGGGGCAAGAGACCCAGTACTTC.

The chain links TRBV19 to TRBJ2-5; the D gene is possibly TRBD1 (6 bases). Trimming pared 6 bases from V and 4 bases from J, leaving 18 bases between. The CDR3 has 15 residues. The germline CDR1 and CDR2 sequences are LNHDA and SQIVND (reference sequence). DNA of the CDR3: TGTGCCAGTAGCCCCTTGGGGGCGAGCGGAGAGACCCAGTACTTC. Its translation: CASSPLGASGETQYF.

This clonotype was found once. The chain carries TRBV19 and TRBJ2-6, with 8 bases lining up with TRBD1. CDR1 and CDR2 (germline): LNHDA, SQIVND (reference sequence). The CDR3 contains 15 residues. V shed 5 bases and J 2 bases; nucleotides not matched to a gene: 2. The CDR3 is CASSDRGAGANVLTF. CDR3 DNA sequence: TGTGCCAGTAGTGACAGGGGAGCTGGGGCCAACGTCCTGACTTTC.

A remark on this clonotype: This may be a read error: a much more frequent sequence differs by one nucleotide. In DNA, the CDR3 is TGTGCCAGCAGCTTAGCGGCAGAGGGTAATTCACCCCTCCACTTT. It yields the protein CASSLAAEGNSPLHF. The V call is TRBV7-2, the J call TRBJ1-6; D is uncertain. Trimming cost V 0 bases and J 6 bases, with 9 bases left between them. This CDR3 is 15 amino acids long. The germline V gene has CDR1 SGHTA and CDR2 FQGNSA.

This clonotype was observed a few times. The V call is TRBV7-2, the J call TRBJ2-1; 7 positions agree with TRBD2. The CDR3 covers 13 residues. CDR1 is SGHTA, CDR2 FQGNSA, per germline. J lost 7 bases, V lost 6 bases, and 6 bases had no gene match. Written as DNA, the CDR3 is TGTGCCAGCAGGGGGGGGTGGGTTAATGAGCAGTTCTTC. Translation: CASRGGWVNEQFF.

This clonotype was picked up one time. This chain connects TRBV27 to TRBJ2-3, with 16 bases lining up with TRBD2. In germline, CDR1 is MNHEY, CDR2 SMNVEV (reference sequence). The V segment lost 6 bases and the J segment 4 bases; nucleotides outside the gene matches: 10. The CDR3 spans 18 residues. The CDR3 loop reads CASRGTSGGALLADTQYF. CDR3 bases: TGTGCCAGCAGGGGGACTAGCGGGGGGGCCCTCCTCGCAGATACGCAGTATTTT.

This clonotype rates as large. The chain joins TRBV30 to TRBJ1-6, with D unresolved. CDR3 length: 13 amino acids. V dropped 5 bases and J dropped 6 bases, with 11 bases sitting between them. The V gene's germline CDR1 is GTSNPN and CDR2 SVGIG (reference sequence). The CDR3 spells CAWGSAFNSPLHF. The CDR3 DNA is TGTGCCTGGGGGTCAGCCTTTAATTCACCCCTCCACTTT.

By share of the sample, this clonotype is medium-sized. This rearrangement joins TRBV6-5 to TRBJ2-5, with D possibly being TRBD2 (5 bases). Germline values: CDR1 MNHEY, CDR2 SVGAGI. CDR3 length equals 15 residues. V shed 6 bases and J shed 4 bases, with 18 bases lying between them. Here the CDR3 reads CASSAGDLSGETQYF. The CDR3 coding sequence is TGTGCCAGCAGCGCCGGAGATCTGAGCGGAGAGACCCAGTACTTC.

By share, this clonotype ranks as medium-sized. V usage is TRBV7-6 and J usage is TRBJ1-1; D is ambiguous. Germline assignment: CDR1 SGHVS and CDR2 FNYEAQ. Trimming cost V 3 bases and J 0 bases, with 11 bases left between them. This CDR3 contains 15 residues. CDR3 residues: CASSFVEGMNTEAFF. The CDR3 bases are TGTGCCAGCAGCTTCGTGGAGGGCATGAACACTGAAGCTTTCTTT.

A few counts support this clonotype. The CDR3 coding sequence is TGTGCCAGCAGCTTAGGGACAGGGAACTACGAGCAGTACTTC. It specifies CASSLGTGNYEQYF. The V call is TRBV7-2, the J call TRBJ2-7, with 8 bases aligning to TRBD1. This CDR3 has 14 amino acids. J gave up 3 bases and V 1 base, and 2 bases lay outside the gene matches. The germline gives CDR1 SGHTA, CDR2 FQGNSA.

This clonotype was recorded a few times. The chain uses TRBV20-1 and TRBJ1-2; the D gene is possibly TRBD1 (6 bases). Per the germline V gene, CDR1 is DFQATT and CDR2 is SNEGSKA (reference sequence). Deletions cut 5 bases from V and 7 bases from J, with 23 bases between. CDR3 size: 15 residues. The CDR3 here is CSAGGGRGGSGGYTF. The CDR3 coding sequence is TGCAGTGCTGGGGGCGGCAGGGGCGGATCGGGTGGCTACACCTTC.

This chain joins TRBV20-1 and TRBJ2-5; D gene uncertain. The CDR3 length is 14 residues. V dropped 6 bases and J dropped 1 base, with 15 bases sitting between them. Germline V gene lookup returns CDR1 DFQATT and CDR2 SNEGSKA (reference sequence). The CDR3 protein is CSARRAKIQETQYF. In DNA, the CDR3 is TGCAGTGCCAGGAGAGCGAAAATCCAAGAGACCCAGTACTTC.

This clonotype is labeled medium-sized. The V and J genes are TRBV6-1 and TRBJ1-1; D is unresolved. The germline V and J ends were trimmed by 6 bases and 0 bases, with 11 bases remaining between them. In germline, CDR1 is MNHNS, CDR2 SASEGT. The CDR3 has 14 residues. The CDR3 coding sequence is TGTGCCAGCAGAGGACCCGGCTTGAACACTGAAGCTTTCTTT. Its protein product is CASRGPGLNTEAFF.

This clonotype was counted between two and nine times. The V call is TRBV18, the J call TRBJ1-5, with 9 bases fitting TRBD1. Trimming took 2 bases from V and 5 from J; bases not matched to a gene: 7. The CDR3 extends over 16 amino acids. Per the germline V gene, CDR1 is KGHSH and CDR2 is LQKENI. CDR3 sequence reads: CASSPAGTGFDQPQHF. CDR3 nucleotide sequence: TGTGCCAGCTCACCAGCCGGGACAGGGTTCGATCAGCCCCAGCATTTT.